These T cell receptor beta chains were read from a single sample in a study of response to subunit inactivated influenza vaccine. One entry per CDR3 protein results from TCRdb running MiXCR on the RT-PCR reads. The sample includes around 480,000 distinct CDR3 sequences, more than 15% of them seen just once. This specimen was CD4+ T cells sorted from PBMCs, taken about 23 months after vaccination. All receptors derive from a man in his fifties or sixties who received an inactivated influenza vaccine. Both conserved end residues are part of each CDR3. The D gene is left open where the match is weak. Not every row has a clone size; where given, it reads once, few, many or a size class.

D	V	J	size	CDR3	DNA
TRBD2	TRBV7-2	TRBJ2-1	few	CASSFPLAGGRSYNEQFF	TGTGCCAGCAGCTTCCCGCTAGCGGGGGGGCGTTCCTACAATGAGCAGTTCTTC
.	TRBV7-2	TRBJ2-4	few	CASSWYREDIQYF	TGTGCCAGCAGCTGGTACAGGGAGGACATTCAGTACTTC
TRBD2	TRBV20-1	TRBJ2-1	few	CSALLWGSGVNEQFF	TGCAGTGCTCTTCTCTGGGGGAGCGGGGTTAATGAGCAGTTCTTC
.	TRBV7-2	TRBJ2-3	few	CASSPTGLWADTQYF	TGTGCCAGCAGCCCTACGGGTCTATGGGCAGATACGCAGTATTTT
TRBD2	TRBV18	TRBJ2-2	few	CASSQLAGVSNTGELFF	TGTGCCAGCTCACAACTAGCGGGGGTTTCGAACACCGGGGAGCTGTTTTTT
TRBD1	TRBV6-5	TRBJ1-1	.	CASSYAGTGNTEAFF	TGTGCCAGCAGTTACGCCGGGACAGGGAACACTGAAGCTTTCTTT
.	TRBV7-2	TRBJ1-1	few	CASSLDTVSTEAFF	TGTGCCAGCAGCCTAGACACAGTCTCCACTGAAGCTTTCTTT
.	TRBV4-2	TRBJ2-7	few	CASSQDSHSEQYF	TGTGCCAGCAGCCAAGATAGTCACTCGGAGCAGTACTTC
.	TRBV6-2/TRBV6-3	TRBJ2-7	few	CASSQLTGTYEQYF	TGTGCCAGCAGTCAACTAACCGGGACCTACGAGCAGTACTTC
.	TRBV29-1	TRBJ2-1	few	CSVDVASNEQFF	TGCAGCGTTGATGTGGCTAGCAATGAGCAGTTCTTC
TRBD2	TRBV20-1	TRBJ2-2	few	CSARDWASGSRGTGELFF	TGCAGTGCTAGAGATTGGGCTAGCGGGAGTCGTGGCACCGGGGAGCTGTTTTTT
.	TRBV11-2	TRBJ2-1	few	CASSLDVAGEQFF	TGTGCCAGCAGCTTAGACGTGGCCGGTGAGCAGTTCTTC
.	TRBV6-2/TRBV6-3	TRBJ2-5	.	CASSYFEFGETQYF	TGTGCCAGCAGTTACTTCGAATTTGGAGAGACCCAGTACTTC
.	TRBV7-2	TRBJ1-1	few	CASSFYRTVNTEAFF	TGTGCCAGCAGCTTTTATAGGACGGTGAACACTGAAGCTTTCTTT
TRBD1	TRBV5-1	TRBJ1-2	.	CASSLSGDRSSGYTF	TGCGCCAGCAGCTTGAGCGGGGACAGGTCGTCCGGCTACACCTTC
.	TRBV3-1	TRBJ1-4	.	CASSQEGANEKLFF	TGTGCCAGCAGCCAAGAAGGGGCTAATGAAAAACTGTTTTTT
.	TRBV12-3/TRBV12-4	TRBJ1-2	many	CASSSVLGTYGYTF	TGTGCCAGCAGTTCAGTATTGGGGACCTATGGCTACACCTTC
.	TRBV7-2	TRBJ1-1	.	CASSLDRRPEAFF	TGTGCCAGCAGCTTAGATCGGCGGCCTGAAGCTTTCTTT
.	TRBV12-3/TRBV12-4	TRBJ2-1	few	CASRLGTSGQEQFF	TGTGCCAGCAGACTCGGAACCTCTGGGCAAGAGCAGTTCTTC
TRBD1	TRBV29-1	TRBJ1-1	few	CSAEGARGRAFF	TGCAGCGCAGAAGGCGCCAGGGGGAGAGCTTTCTTT
.	TRBV29-1	TRBJ1-2	.	CSVTQGPGYTF	TGCAGCGTTACACAGGGCCCGGGCTACACCTTC
.	TRBV5-1	TRBJ1-2	few	CASSLEGGYTF	TGCGCCAGCAGCTTGGAGGGTGGCTACACCTTC
TRBD2	TRBV27	TRBJ2-1	few	CASSSWGLAGAREQFF	TGTGCCAGCAGTTCCTGGGGACTAGCGGGAGCAAGGGAGCAGTTCTTC
TRBD2	TRBV5-1	TRBJ2-2	.	CASSWETSGVGELFF	TGCGCCAGCAGCTGGGAGACTAGCGGTGTCGGGGAGCTGTTTTTT
.	TRBV7-2	TRBJ1-4	many	CASSLQGGNEKLFF	TGTGCCAGCAGCTTACAGGGAGGGAATGAAAAACTGTTTTTT
.	TRBV11-2	TRBJ1-2	few	CASSFGSISYTF	TGTGCCAGCAGCTTTGGGAGTATTAGCTACACCTTC
.	TRBV7-2	TRBJ2-7	.	CASSSWPSTAYEQYF	TGTGCCAGCAGCAGCTGGCCATCAACGGCCTACGAGCAGTACTTC
TRBD2	TRBV4-2	TRBJ2-5	.	CASSHGLAGGQETQYF	TGTGCCAGCAGCCACGGACTAGCGGGGGGCCAAGAGACCCAGTACTTC
.	TRBV4-3	TRBJ2-3	.	CASSLDPGGRTDTQYF	TGCGCCAGCAGCCTTGATCCTGGGGGGCGGACAGATACGCAGTATTTT
.	TRBV6-5	TRBJ1-1	.	CASSYLPGMNTEAFF	TGTGCCAGCAGTTACCTCCCGGGAATGAACACTGAAGCTTTCTTT
.	TRBV7-2	TRBJ2-1	.	CASRPPSYNEQFF	TGTGCCAGCAGGCCCCCCTCCTACAATGAGCAGTTCTTC
TRBD1	TRBV12-3/TRBV12-4	TRBJ2-7	few	CASSLGVWTGVSYEQYF	TGTGCCAGCAGTTTAGGTGTATGGACAGGGGTCTCCTACGAGCAGTACTTC
TRBD1	TRBV20-1	TRBJ2-1	many	CSAKQGSSYNEQFF	TGCAGTGCAAAACAGGGGAGCTCCTACAATGAGCAGTTCTTC
TRBD1	TRBV20-1	TRBJ2-3	few	CSASSGTGQYF	TGCAGTGCTAGTTCTGGGACAGGGCAGTATTTT
.	TRBV18	TRBJ2-3	.	CASSPPDHTDTQYF	TGTGCCAGCTCACCCCCGGACCACACAGATACGCAGTATTTT
.	TRBV9	TRBJ2-1	few	CASSVDRGGYNEQFF	TGTGCCAGCAGCGTAGATAGGGGGGGCTACAATGAGCAGTTCTTC
TRBD2	TRBV4-3	TRBJ2-3	few	CASSQSGTSGATTDTQYF	TGCGCCAGCAGCCAAAGTGGGACTAGCGGGGCCACCACAGATACGCAGTATTTT
.	TRBV7-2	TRBJ2-7	.	CASSLTRDLNEQYF	TGTGCCAGCAGCTTAACCAGGGACTTGAACGAGCAGTACTTC
TRBD2	TRBV7-9	TRBJ2-5	few	CASSSRSGGLETQYF	TGTGCCAGCAGCTCGCGGAGCGGGGGGCTGGAGACCCAGTACTTC
.	TRBV11-3	TRBJ2-2	.	CASSSFTGGELFFF	.
.	TRBV10-3	TRBJ1-6	.	CAISETVQFSPLHF	TGTGCCATCAGCGAGACAGTCCAGTTCTCACCCCTCCACTTT
.	TRBV29-1	TRBJ2-3	.	CSSRGGANTDTQYF	TGCAGCTCCCGAGGGGGGGCCAACACAGATACGCAGTATTTT